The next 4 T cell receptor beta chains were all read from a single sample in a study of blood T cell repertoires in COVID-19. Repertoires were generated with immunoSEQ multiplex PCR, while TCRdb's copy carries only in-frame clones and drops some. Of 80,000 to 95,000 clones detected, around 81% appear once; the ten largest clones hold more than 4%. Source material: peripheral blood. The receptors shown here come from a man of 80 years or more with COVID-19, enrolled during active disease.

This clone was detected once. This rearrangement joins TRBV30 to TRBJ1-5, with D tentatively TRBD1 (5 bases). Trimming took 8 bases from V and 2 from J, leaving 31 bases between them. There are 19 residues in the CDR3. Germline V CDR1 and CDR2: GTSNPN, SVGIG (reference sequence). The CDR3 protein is CAGTWGASATMSGNQPQHF. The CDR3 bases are TGTGCCGGTACGTGGGGCGCGAGTGCTACGATGAGCGGCAATCAGCCCCAGCATTTT.

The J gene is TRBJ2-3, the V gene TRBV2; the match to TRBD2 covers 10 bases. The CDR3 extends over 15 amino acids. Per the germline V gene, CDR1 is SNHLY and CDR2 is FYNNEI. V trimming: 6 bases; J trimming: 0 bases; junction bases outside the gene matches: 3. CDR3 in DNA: TGTGCCAGCAGAGTAGCGGGAGGCAGCACAGATACGCAGTATTTT. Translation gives CASRVAGGSTDTQYF.

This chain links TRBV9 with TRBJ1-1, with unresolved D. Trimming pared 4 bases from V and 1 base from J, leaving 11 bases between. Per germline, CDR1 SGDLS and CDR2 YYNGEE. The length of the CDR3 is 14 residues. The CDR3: CASSPLEANTEAFF. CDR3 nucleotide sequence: TGTGCCAGCAGCCCCCTCGAAGCGAACACTGAAGCTTTCTTT.

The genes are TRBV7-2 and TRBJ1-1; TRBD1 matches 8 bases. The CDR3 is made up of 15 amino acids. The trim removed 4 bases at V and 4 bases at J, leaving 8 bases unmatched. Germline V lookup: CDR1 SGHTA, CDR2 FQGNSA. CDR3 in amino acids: CASSSRTGGITEAFF. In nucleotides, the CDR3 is TGTGCCAGCAGCTCCAGAACAGGGGGTATCACTGAAGCTTTCTTT.